The clone carrying this TCR beta chain was picked up a small number of times. This entry belongs to a study of T cell repertoires in cytomegalovirus infection. CDR3 size: 18 residues. Trimming took 6 bases from V and 8 from J; bases not matched to a gene: 22. CDR1 and CDR2 (germline): MNHEY, SVGEGT. From the reads, TCRdb called clonotypes with MiXCR, one entry per CDR3 protein. This sample has some 400,000 distinct CDR3 sequences, with around 18% found just once. The sequence was obtained from a human donor in good health (CMV status not recorded). Some clones in this sample may be carry-over from other donors' samples. What was sequenced was PBMCs. The V and J genes are TRBV6-2 or TRBV6-3 and TRBJ2-3; 8 bases fit TRBD2. CDR3 sequence reads: CASRRTAGVGSVFVTQYF. CDR3 coding DNA: TGTGCCAGCAGACGAACAGCGGGAGTTGGATCGGTTTTTGTTACGCAGTATTTT.